This T cell receptor (beta chain) appears in the sequencing data of a study of T-cell memory formation after mild COVID-19. Study-wide findings and caveats: Pre-infection memory already had some responding clones, implying cross-reactive memory joined.

Constant-segment primers were used for 5'RACE, and the resulting TCR alpha and TCR beta cDNA libraries carried sample barcodes and UMIs. Via MiXCR, TCRdb re-called the 5' RACE reads, giving one row per CDR3 protein. The sample carries about 16,000 distinct CDR3 sequences, 23% recorded once. This CDR3 is built from 14 residues. Germline trimming cut 6 bases from V and 8 bases from J; bases unmatched to any gene: 12. Germline V gives CDR1 SQVTM, CDR2 ANQGSEA. This clonotype was picked up many times. The antigen is unknown. The V call is TRBV29-1, the J call TRBJ2-1, with 8 nucleotides matching TRBD1. This receptor was identified in a man between 18 and 29 years old who had mild COVID-19 (a few samples of this study predate the infection). Cell type and time point are not known. Sequences were obtained from PBMCs or a T cell subset sorted from them (not recorded which). The CDR3: CSVTQGAIAHEQFF. CDR3 DNA: TGCAGCGTGACCCAGGGGGCAATAGCCCATGAGCAGTTCTTC.